One TCR beta chain is described in this entry. No antigen is known for it. Base quality data are lacking; no much larger clone is found one base away. The sample is drawn from a study of a mutant IDH1 vaccine in newly diagnosed glioma (dated by TCRdb to 2020 to 2022). Looking at the study overall: The roughly 35 treated patients were around 62% male and around 40% female, with a mean age of about 38 years. Six visits were used for peripheral blood collection: V03 (baseline), V05, V07, V10, V12 and V13. Longitudinal TCRB deep sequencing was done for 20 to 25 treated patients, wherever samples were available for exploratory analyses. Prior to enrollment, standard therapy consisting of radiotherapy alone, temozolomide alone, or radiochemotherapy with temozolomide had been administered to patients, with the combination being received by most patients.

Reading the label with the study, this specimen's time point is: baseline, week 1 (first vaccination visit). The treatment or condition label, as the study defines it: pre-vaccination baseline after standard-of-care therapy. The donors had newly diagnosed IDH1-mutant astrocytomas of WHO grade 3 or 4 that showed loss of nuclear ATRX. The samples were drawn from NOA16, a multicentre, single-arm, open-label phase I trial in Germany that tested a mutant IDH1 peptide vaccine in humans for the first time. Visit V03 blood draws served as the baseline sample for immunogenicity testing. Genomic DNA for TCRB sequencing was extracted from EDTA blood using the DNeasy Blood and Tissue Kit. Results the study describes overall, beyond this receptor: Selection of PBMC samples for TCRB deep sequencing was based on availability. Immune responses induced by the vaccine were seen in 90% to 95% of patients across multiple MHC alleles. The authors stated that sample limitations prevented analyses of patient blood samples from being reproduced. Changes in the top peripheral T cell clonotypes picked up by TCRB sequencing did not appear to be linked to pseudoprogression.

Library construction relied on the immunoSEQ multiplex PCR assay. Rearranged TCR beta chain sequences were amplified with the hsTCRB Kit following the manufacturer's protocol. TCRB libraries were sequenced on an Illumina MiSeq. As for the original processing: Demultiplexing, trimming and gene mapping were performed with the kit vendor's proprietary platform. The table was pulled from immuneACCESS by TCRdb, which kept in-frame rearrangements only. Such tables lose some clones; where checked, under half of the loss comes from unresolved V genes, and the rest has no known cause. V and J calls and clone size are as listed in that table; D and trimming were resolved from the DNA. The sample table lists tens of thousands of clones, 70% to 90% of them with a count of one. Under 20% of the sample goes to the ten largest clones. The germline V gene provides CDR1 SGHDT and CDR2 YYEEEE. The CDR3 measures 15 amino acids from cysteine to phenylalanine. Only the CDR3 portion is preserved as DNA: 45 bases, with reading frame beginning at the first base. V and J lose 1 base and 6 bases, and a span of 15 bases separates them.

Specimen: PBMCs, collected from a glioma patient treated with radiotherapy, temozolomide or both. This receptor was taken from a man between 18 and 29 years old with glioma. Recombination joined TRBV5-6 with TRBJ2-3, with the D gene uncertain. The sequenced DNA: TGTGCCAGCAGCTTGTCTGGGGTCTACACGGATACGCAGTATTTT. Its protein product is CASSLSGVYTDTQYF.